This T cell receptor (beta chain) was recorded in a study of OX40 agonist ivuxolimab in advanced cancers. Concerning the study at large: Ivuxolimab, which targeted the costimulatory receptor OX40 (CD134), was an agonistic, fully human IgG2 monoclonal antibody. Intravenous ivuxolimab was administered to patients every 2 weeks at six dose levels: 0.01, 0.1, 0.3, 1.5, 3 and 10 mg/kg. Of the 52 patients in dose escalation, 19 had hepatocellular carcinoma, some 15 had melanoma, 9 had renal cell carcinoma and 9 had head and neck cancer. A male proportion of roughly 80% and a mean age of approximately 61 years, ranging from roughly 23 to 85, were recorded for the dose-escalation cohort. Patients were allowed to have had prior anti-PD-1, anti-PD-L1 or anti-CTLA-4 therapy, and approximately 40% of the dose-escalation patients had been treated with checkpoint inhibitors. Partial responses occurred in three dose-escalation patients: two with cutaneous melanoma and one with hepatocellular carcinoma. The point of sequencing TCRbeta in the periphery was to test whether ivuxolimab changed TCR sequence diversity and drove clonal T-cell expansion. The paper reports the monotherapy dose-escalation portion (N ≈ 52 patients) of the phase I ivuxolimab trial. Paper-wide results and their limitations: The antigen specificity of the clonally expanded peripheral T cells was not determined. Partial responders in the 0.1-3.0 mg/kg groups had among the lowest normalized peripheral clonal expansion, especially among CD8+ T cells. At doses of 0.1 to 3.0 mg/kg, clonal expansion of both CD4+ and CD8+ T cells in blood was seen between baseline and week 6. After ivuxolimab, CD8+ T cells had more expanded clones than CD4+ T cells on average. Low levels of normalized T-cell clonal expansion were also seen in some nonresponding patients.

The junction shows trimming of 1 base on V and 2 bases on J, plus 12 bases between the germline ends. CDR1 and CDR2, looked up from the germline V gene, are MGHDK and SYGVNS. The CDR3 holds 15 amino acids from the cysteine to the phenylalanine. Only the CDR3 part of the read is kept: 45 bases, read in frame from the first base. Genomic DNA was isolated from the sorted cells so that the TCRbeta CDR3 region could be sequenced. TCRbeta CDR3 regions were sequenced using the immunoSEQ Assay. TCRdb mirrors the immuneACCESS table, restricted to in-frame sequences. Some clones are absent from its copies; in checked studies, under half trace to an unresolved V gene, and the reason for the others is unknown. This sample comprises tens of thousands of clones, more than 80% of them detected only once. Of the sample, less than 7.5% falls within the top ten clones. Patients with a history of autoimmune disease or receiving systemic immunosuppression were excluded from the trial. Peripheral blood for TCR sequencing was collected from all dose cohorts at baseline, on cycle 4 day 1, and on cycle 7 day 1. Samples were obtained from an open-label, multicenter, first-in-human phase I dose-escalation trial of ivuxolimab. Adults with locally advanced or metastatic melanoma, renal cell, hepatocellular, or head and neck squamous cell carcinoma were enrolled in the trial. CD4+ and CD8+ T cells were sorted separately from peripheral blood before TCR sequencing.

Comments on this clone: What this receptor recognizes is not known. Base qualities were left out, and no much larger clone turns up one base away.

The receptor's source is an adult with an advanced solid tumor such as melanoma, head and neck, liver or kidney cancer. The rearrangement joined TRBV25-1 to TRBJ2-7, with no confidently assigned D gene. Here the sequenced sample was CD4+ or CD8+ T cells sorted from blood, taken in a trial of the OX40 agonist ivuxolimab. The CDR3 protein: CASSELTDTPYEQYF. The DNA sequence is as follows: TGTGCCAGCAGTGAATTAACGGATACACCCTACGAGCAGTACTTC.